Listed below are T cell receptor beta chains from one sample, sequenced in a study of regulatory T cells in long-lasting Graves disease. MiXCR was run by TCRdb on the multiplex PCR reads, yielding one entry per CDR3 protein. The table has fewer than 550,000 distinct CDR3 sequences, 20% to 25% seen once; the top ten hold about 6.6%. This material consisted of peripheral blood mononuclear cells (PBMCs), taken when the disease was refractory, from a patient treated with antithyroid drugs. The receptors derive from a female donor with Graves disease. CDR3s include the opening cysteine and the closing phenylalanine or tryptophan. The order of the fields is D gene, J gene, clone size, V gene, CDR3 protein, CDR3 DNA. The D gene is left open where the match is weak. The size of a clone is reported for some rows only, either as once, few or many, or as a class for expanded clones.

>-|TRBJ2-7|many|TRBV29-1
CSVGEGAYEQYF
TGCAGCGTTGGGGAGGGGGCCTACGAGCAGTACTTC
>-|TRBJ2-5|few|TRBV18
CASSSLQGVGETQYF
TGTGCCAGCTCATCACTACAGGGTGTTGGGGAGACCCAGTACTTC
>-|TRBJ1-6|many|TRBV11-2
CASSSSRGLNSPLHF
TGTGCCAGCAGCTCCTCAAGGGGATTAAATTCACCCCTCCACTTT
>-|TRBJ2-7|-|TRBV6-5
CASSYPKGLSYEQYF
TGTGCCAGCAGTTACCCGAAGGGACTTTCCTACGAGCAGTACTTC
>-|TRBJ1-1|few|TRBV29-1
CSVGRDVSEAFF
TGCAGCGTTGGCAGAGACGTCAGTGAAGCTTTCTTT
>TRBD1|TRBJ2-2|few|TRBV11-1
CASSLGTGESGELFF
TGTGCCAGCAGCTTGGGTACAGGGGAATCCGGGGAGCTGTTTTTT
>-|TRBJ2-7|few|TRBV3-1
CASSQRDFYEQYF
TGTGCCAGCAGCCAGCGGGACTTCTACGAGCAGTACTTC
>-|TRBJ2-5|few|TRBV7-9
CASSFTPAGQETQYF
TGTGCCAGCAGCTTTACCCCAGCGGGCCAAGAGACCCAGTACTTC
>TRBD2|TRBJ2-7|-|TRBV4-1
CASSPTSGSAEQYF
TGCGCCAGCAGCCCGACTAGCGGGAGTGCCGAGCAGTACTTC
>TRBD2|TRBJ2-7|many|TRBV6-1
CASRAGLAGLYEQYF
TGTGCCAGCAGGGCCGGACTAGCGGGACTATACGAGCAGTACTTC
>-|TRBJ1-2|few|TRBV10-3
CAISESGGRGYTF
TGTGCCATCAGTGAGTCGGGGGGCCGCGGCTACACCTTC
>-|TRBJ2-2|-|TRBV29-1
CSGTGQNTGELFF
TGCAGCGGCACGGGACAGAACACCGGGGAGCTGTTTTTT
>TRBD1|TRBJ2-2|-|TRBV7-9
CASSPTGNANTGELFF
TGTGCCAGCAGCCCGACAGGGAACGCGAACACCGGGGAGCTGTTTTTT
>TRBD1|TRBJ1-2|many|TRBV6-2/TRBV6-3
CASSYGDRVYTF
TGTGCCAGCAGTTACGGGGACAGGGTATACACCTTC
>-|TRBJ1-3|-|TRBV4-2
CASSQDSGSVGNTIYF
TGTGCCAGCAGCCAAGATTCAGGGTCGGTTGGAAACACCATATATTTT
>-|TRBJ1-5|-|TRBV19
CATTSVNFGNQPQHF
TGTGCCACAACCTCCGTGAATTTCGGCAATCAGCCCCAGCATTTT
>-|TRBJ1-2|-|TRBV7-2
CASSSMGPYGYTF
TGTGCCAGCAGCTCCATGGGGCCTTATGGCTACACCTTC
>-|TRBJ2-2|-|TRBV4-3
CASSRGAGDTGELFF
TGCGCCAGCAGCCGCGGGGCAGGGGACACCGGGGAGCTGTTTTTT
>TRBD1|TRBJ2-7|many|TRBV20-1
CSAAPGQGLYEQYF
TGCAGTGCTGCTCCGGGACAGGGTCTCTACGAGCAGTACTTC
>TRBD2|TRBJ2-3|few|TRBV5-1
CASSLTVTSGITDTQYF
TGCGCCAGCAGCTTGACCGTGACTAGCGGGATAACAGATACGCAGTATTTT
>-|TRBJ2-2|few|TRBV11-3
CASSLYSGGPPRNTGELFF
TGTGCCAGCAGCTTATATTCAGGAGGACCCCCTAGAAACACCGGGGAGCTGTTTTTT
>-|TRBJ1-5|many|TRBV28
CASSLPPPQPQHF
TGTGCCAGCAGTTTACCGCCCCCTCAGCCCCAGCATTTT
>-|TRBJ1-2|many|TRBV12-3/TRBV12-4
CASSLGRALTYGYTF
TGTGCCAGCAGTTTAGGACGGGCTCTAACCTATGGCTACACCTTC
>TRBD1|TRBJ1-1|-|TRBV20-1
CSAVGQQRTMNTEAFF
TGCAGTGCTGTGGGACAGCAAAGAACGATGAACACTGAAGCTTTCTTT
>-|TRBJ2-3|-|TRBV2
CASSDNSDHSSSTDTQYF
TGTGCCAGCAGTGATAACAGCGATCACTCCTCTAGCACAGATACGCAGTATTTT
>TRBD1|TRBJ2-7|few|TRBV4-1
CASSQAETGAYEQYF
TGCGCCAGCAGCCAAGCGGAGACAGGGGCCTACGAGCAGTACTTC
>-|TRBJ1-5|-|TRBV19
CASSMGAGAPQHF
TGTGCCAGTAGTATGGGCGCCGGGGCACCCCAGCATTTT
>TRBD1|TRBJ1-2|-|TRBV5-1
CASSADRGSYGYTF
TGCGCCAGCAGCGCGGACAGGGGGTCCTATGGCTACACCTTC
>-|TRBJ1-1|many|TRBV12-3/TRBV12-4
CASTGTRRGTEAFF
TGTGCCAGCACTGGGACCCGAAGGGGCACTGAAGCTTTCTTT
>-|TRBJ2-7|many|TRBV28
CASKQDVYEQYF
TGTGCCAGCAAGCAAGATGTCTACGAGCAGTACTTC
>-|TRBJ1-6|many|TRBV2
CASRETELSSYNSPLHF
TGTGCCAGCAGAGAGACGGAGCTAAGCTCCTATAATTCACCCCTCCACTTT
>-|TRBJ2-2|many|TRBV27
CASSLDWGRTGELFF
TGTGCCAGCAGTTTAGATTGGGGGCGAACCGGGGAGCTGTTTTTT
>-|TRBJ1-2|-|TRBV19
CASSMTIANYGYTF
TGTGCCAGTAGTATGACGATTGCTAACTATGGCTACACCTTC
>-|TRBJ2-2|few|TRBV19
CASSIAPRQALAEELFF
TGTGCCAGTAGTATAGCCCCGAGACAGGCCCTGGCCGAGGAGCTGTTTTTT
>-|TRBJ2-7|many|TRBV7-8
CASSMSYEQYF
TGTGCCAGCAGCATGTCCTACGAGCAGTACTTC
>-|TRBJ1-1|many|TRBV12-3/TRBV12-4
CASSTLEPGVLGLNTEAFF
TGTGCCAGCAGTACGCTAGAGCCAGGGGTGTTGGGTTTGAACACTGAAGCTTTCTTT
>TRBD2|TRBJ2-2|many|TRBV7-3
CASSPGGGTGELFF
TGTGCCAGCAGCCCCGGGGGGGGCACCGGGGAGCTGTTTTTT
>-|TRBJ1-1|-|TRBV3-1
CASSPRDRRTEAFF
TGTGCCAGCAGCCCCCGAGACAGAAGGACTGAAGCTTTCTTT
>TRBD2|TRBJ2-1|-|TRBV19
CASSISGEGYHEQFF
TGTGCCAGTAGTATCTCGGGGGAGGGGTACCATGAGCAGTTCTTC
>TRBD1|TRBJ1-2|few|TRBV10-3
CAISPGQDYGYTF
TGTGCCATCAGCCCTGGACAGGACTATGGCTACACCTTC
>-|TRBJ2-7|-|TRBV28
CASSLSLEQHF
TGTGCCAGCAGTTTATCTCTCGAGCAGCACTTC
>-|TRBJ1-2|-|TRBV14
CASSPGAYYGYTF
TGTGCCAGCAGCCCCGGGGCTTACTATGGCTACACCTTC
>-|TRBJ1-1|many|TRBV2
CASSVANTEAFF
TGTGCCAGCAGTGTGGCTAACACTGAAGCTTTCTTT
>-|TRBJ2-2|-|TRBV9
CASSVEYTGELFF
TGTGCCAGCAGCGTAGAGTACACCGGGGAGCTGTTTTTT
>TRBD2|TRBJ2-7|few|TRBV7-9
CASSDLAERYYEQYF
TGTGCCAGCAGTGATCTAGCGGAACGTTACTACGAGCAGTACTTC
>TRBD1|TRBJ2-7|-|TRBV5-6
CASSDAGTGGDYEQYF
TGTGCCAGCAGCGACGCCGGGACAGGGGGGGACTACGAGCAGTACTTC
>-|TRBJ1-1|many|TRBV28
CATLLWQNTEAFF
TGTGCCACCCTTCTGTGGCAGAACACTGAAGCTTTCTTT
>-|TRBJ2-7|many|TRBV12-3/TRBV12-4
CASSFLQHFYEQYF
TGTGCCAGCAGTTTCCTACAGCACTTCTACGAGCAGTACTTC
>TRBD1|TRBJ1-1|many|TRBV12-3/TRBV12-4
CASSSTDRGGIEAFF
TGTGCCAGCAGTTCTACCGACAGGGGCGGCATTGAAGCTTTCTTT
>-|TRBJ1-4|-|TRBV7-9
CASLLAWDEKLFF
TGTGCCAGCTTACTTGCATGGGATGAAAAACTGTTTTTT
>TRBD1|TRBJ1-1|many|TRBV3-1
CASSHPRGLHTEAFF
TGTGCCAGCAGCCACCCCAGGGGGCTACACACTGAAGCTTTCTTT
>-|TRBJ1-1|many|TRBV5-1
CASSLGEQNTEAFF
TGCGCCAGCAGCTTGGGAGAGCAGAACACTGAAGCTTTCTTT